Following are 20 T cell receptor beta chains from one sample sequenced in a study of T cell repertoires in cytomegalovirus infection. TCRdb ran MiXCR on the reads and lists one entry per CDR3 protein. The table records a few hundred thousand distinct CDR3 sequences, 8% to 9.5% of them present only once. Input material: PBMCs. The receptors were gathered from a human donor in good health (CMV status not recorded). Some clones in this sample may be carry-over from other donors' samples.

This chain links TRBV4-2 with TRBJ1-5; 10 bases are a match to TRBD1. V gave up 2 bases and J gave up 4 bases; unmatched junction bases: 2. This CDR3 has 15 residues. CDR1 LGHNA and CDR2 YNFKEQ come from the germline V gene. CDR3 nucleotide sequence: TGTGCCAGCAGCCAACGGACAGGGGGGAATCAGCCCCAGCATTTT. The encoded protein is CASSQRTGGNQPQHF.

The chain is built from TRBV10-3 and TRBJ1-1, with D uncertain. The CDR3 runs 11 residues. V was trimmed by 3 bases and J by 4 bases, leaving 3 bases between them. Germline V CDR1 and CDR2: ENHRY, SYGVKD. The CDR3 spells CAISEGTEAFF. Written as DNA, the CDR3 is TGTGCCATCAGTGAAGGCACTGAAGCTTTCTTT.

There are many counts of this clonotype. The chain joins TRBV9 to TRBJ1-3; D is uncertain. Germline V lookup: CDR1 SGDLS, CDR2 YYNGEE. With 3 bases removed from V and 4 bases from J, the gap between germline ends came to 11 bases. The CDR3 length is 14 residues. CDR3 amino acids: CASSEGLVGNTIYF. CDR3 in DNA: TGTGCCAGCAGCGAGGGCCTCGTCGGAAACACCATATATTTT.

This clonotype was seen repeatedly, ten times or more. V usage is TRBV7-6 and J usage is TRBJ2-5; 8 nucleotides align to TRBD2. Per the germline V gene, CDR1 is SGHVS and CDR2 is FNYEAQ. The CDR3 contains 16 residues. Trimming cost V 1 base and J 4 bases; bases outside gene matches: 8. The CDR3 DNA is TGTGCCAGCAGCTTAGACGGGGGGGGTATAGGAGAGACCCAGTACTTC. Residues: CASSLDGGGIGETQYF.

This clonotype was counted at least ten times. V usage is TRBV5-6 and J usage is TRBJ2-2, with no clear D. This CDR3 spans 15 amino acids. The V end was cut by 2 bases, the J end by 1 base, with 9 bases between. Germline assignment: CDR1 SGHDT and CDR2 YYEEEE. In DNA form, the CDR3 reads TGTGCCAGCAGCTTCGGCAGGCTGAACACCGGGGAGCTGTTTTTT. It codes for CASSFGRLNTGELFF.

This clonotype came up many times. The rearrangement uses TRBV7-8 and TRBJ2-7, with unresolved D. CDR1 is SGHVS and CDR2 is FQNEAQ in the germline V gene. Between the trimmed V and J ends, which lost 0 bases and 2 bases, there was a span of 5 bases. The CDR3 is 13 residues long. The CDR3 DNA reads TGTGCCAGCAGCTTAGCGGAAACCTACGAGCAGTACTTC. Its protein product is CASSLAETYEQYF.

This clonotype was seen many times. The chain has TRBV7-2 and TRBJ1-4; D gene unclear. The CDR3 contains 12 residues. V was trimmed by 5 bases and J by 4 bases, leaving 5 bases between them. The germline V gene has CDR1 SGHTA and CDR2 FQGNSA. The CDR3: CASSHYNEKLFF. CDR3 coding DNA: TGTGCCAGCAGCCATTATAATGAAAAACTGTTTTTT.

This clonotype was detected ten times or more. The V and J genes are TRBV7-2 and TRBJ2-3, with D unresolved. V gave up 5 bases and J gave up 2 bases, with 8 bases separating them. The germline V gene encodes CDR1 SGHTA and CDR2 FQGNSA. CDR3 length: 13 residues. This CDR3 is CASSPEYTDTQYF. The CDR3 coding sequence is TGTGCCAGCAGCCCGGAGTACACAGATACGCAGTATTTT.

In this sample, this clonotype turned up a few times. This chain connects TRBV5-1 to TRBJ2-7; the D gene is possibly TRBD2 (7 bases). This CDR3 is built from 14 residues. Trimming shortened V by 4 bases and J by 0 bases, and 11 bases separated the two germline ends. The germline V gene has CDR1 SGHRS and CDR2 YFSETQ. The CDR3 DNA follows: TGCGCCAGCAGCGGGAGGGGGAACTCCTACGAGCAGTACTTC. Its protein is CASSGRGNSYEQYF. The full variable domain, completed using reference TRBV5-1 and TRBJ2-7, is KAGVTQTPRYLIKTRGQQVTLSCSPISGHRSVSWYQQTPGQGLQFLFEYFSETQRNKGNFPGRFSGRQFSNSRSEMNVSTLELGDSALYLCASSGRGNSYEQYFGPGTRLTVT.

The chain uses TRBV15 and TRBJ2-7, with D perhaps matching TRBD2 (5 bases). This CDR3 comprises 15 residues. Between the trimmed V and J ends, which lost 0 bases and 5 bases, there was a span of 14 bases. From germline, CDR1 is LNHNV and CDR2 YYDKDF (reference sequence). The CDR3 nucleotides are TGTGCCACCAGCAGAGATTGGGTCCCGGGGAACGAGCAGTACTTC. It translates to CATSRDWVPGNEQYF. Combining the CDR3 with reference TRBV15 and TRBJ2-7 gives the whole variable domain DAMVIQNPRYQVTQFGKPVTLSCSQTLNHNVMYWYQQKSSQAPKLLFHYYDKDFNNEADTPDNFQSRRPNTSFCFLDIRSPGLGDTAMYLCATSRDWVPGNEQYFGPGTRLTVT.

This clonotype was counted ten times or more. The rearrangement uses TRBV7-2 and TRBJ2-1, with 13 positions matching TRBD2. V lost 5 bases, J lost 9 bases, and 7 bases stayed unmatched. Germline V gene lookup returns CDR1 SGHTA and CDR2 FQGNSA. The CDR3 length is 15 residues. The CDR3 loop is CASSRLAGGIGEQFF. For the CDR3, the DNA is TGTGCCAGCAGCAGACTAGCGGGAGGAATAGGTGAGCAGTTCTTC.

This clonotype was seen repeatedly, ten times or more. This rearrangement joins TRBV7-2 to TRBJ1-2, with D possibly TRBD1 on 5 matching bases. Germline V CDR1 and CDR2: SGHTA, FQGNSA. The CDR3 spans 15 residues. V gave up 6 bases and J gave up 2 bases, with 16 bases separating them. CDR3 amino acids: CASRRTTGPNYGYTF. In DNA form, the CDR3 reads TGTGCCAGCAGACGTACCACGGGACCAAACTATGGCTACACCTTC.

The chain employs TRBV20-1 and TRBJ2-4, with TRBD2 identical over 13 bases. The CDR3 runs to 20 residues. With 0 bases clipped from V and 0 bases from J, the junction kept 11 bases outside the gene matches. The germline V gene has CDR1 DFQATT and CDR2 SNEGSKA (reference sequence). CDR3 bases: TGCAGTGCTAGAGATCGGGGAGGGACTAGCGGGATTCTAGCCAAAAACATTCAGTACTTC. Amino acids: CSARDRGGTSGILAKNIQYF.

This clonotype came up a few times. The rearrangement links TRBV6-2 or TRBV6-3 to TRBJ2-7; possibly TRBD1 for D (5 bases). Germline V lookup: CDR1 MNHEY, CDR2 SVGEGT. This CDR3 has 15 amino acids. V shed 6 bases and J shed 0 bases, with 15 bases lying between them. CDR3 bases: TGTGCCAGCAGCCTAGGGGCGGTCGACTCCTACGAGCAGTACTTC. This translates into CASSLGAVDSYEQYF.

In this sample, this clonotype turned up many times. V and J are TRBV7-9 and TRBJ1-4; D not resolved. The germline V gene has CDR1 SEHNR and CDR2 FQNEAQ (reference sequence). This CDR3 has 15 residues. Trimming left V 3 bases short and J 4 bases short, with 12 bases between. The DNA of the CDR3 is TGTGCCAGCAGCTTGATAACACAGTTTAATGAAAAACTGTTTTTT. Residues: CASSLITQFNEKLFF.

Comment on this clonotype: One end of the junction fails to match germline, which may point to a read error. The chain carries TRBV7-4 and TRBJ2-3; D gene ambiguous. CDR3 size: 11 residues. Germline CDR1 reads SGHVT; CDR2 reads SQSDAQ. The CDR3 loop is CVSRGTDTQYF. The CDR3 nucleotides are TGTGTCAGCCGGGGCACAGATACGCAGTATTTT.

This clonotype appeared many times. The chain recombines TRBV7-2 with TRBJ2-6; D perhaps matches TRBD2 (7 bases). Germline CDR1 reads SGHTA; CDR2 reads FQGNSA. This CDR3 comprises 18 residues. Deletions cut 6 bases from V and 0 bases from J, with 18 bases between. The CDR3: CASSSRGGGLSGANVLTF. The CDR3 region has the DNA TGTGCCAGCAGTTCGCGAGGGGGGGGACTCTCTGGGGCCAACGTCCTGACTTTC.

This clonotype was recorded at least ten times. The chain carries TRBV6-6 and TRBJ2-3; D is uncertain. This CDR3 is 14 amino acids long. V was trimmed by 2 bases and J by 0 bases, leaving 6 bases between them. Germline lookup yields CDR1 MNHNY and CDR2 SVGAGI (reference sequence). The CDR3: CASSYLSSTDTQYF. CDR3 nucleotide sequence: TGTGCCAGCAGTTACCTCAGTAGCACAGATACGCAGTATTTT.

V usage is TRBV20-1 and J usage is TRBJ2-1, with a tentative D call TRBD2 (7 bases). Germline V gene lookup returns CDR1 DFQATT and CDR2 SNEGSKA (reference sequence). Trimming took off 2 bases at V and 1 base at J, with 18 bases between the two ends. The CDR3 has 17 residues. CDR3 residues: CSARMLLGGASYNEQFF. DNA of the CDR3: TGCAGTGCTAGAATGTTGTTGGGGGGGGCGTCCTACAATGAGCAGTTCTTC.

This clonotype showed up many times. The genes are TRBV14 and TRBJ2-7, with 10 nucleotides matching TRBD2. CDR1 and CDR2 from the germline V gene are SGHDN and FVKESK. V gave up 5 bases and J gave up 0 bases; unmatched junction bases: 4. CDR3 length equals 15 residues. The CDR3 DNA reads TGTGCCAGCAGCTTCCGACTAGCGGGCTCCTACGAGCAGTACTTC. Amino acids: CASSFRLAGSYEQYF.